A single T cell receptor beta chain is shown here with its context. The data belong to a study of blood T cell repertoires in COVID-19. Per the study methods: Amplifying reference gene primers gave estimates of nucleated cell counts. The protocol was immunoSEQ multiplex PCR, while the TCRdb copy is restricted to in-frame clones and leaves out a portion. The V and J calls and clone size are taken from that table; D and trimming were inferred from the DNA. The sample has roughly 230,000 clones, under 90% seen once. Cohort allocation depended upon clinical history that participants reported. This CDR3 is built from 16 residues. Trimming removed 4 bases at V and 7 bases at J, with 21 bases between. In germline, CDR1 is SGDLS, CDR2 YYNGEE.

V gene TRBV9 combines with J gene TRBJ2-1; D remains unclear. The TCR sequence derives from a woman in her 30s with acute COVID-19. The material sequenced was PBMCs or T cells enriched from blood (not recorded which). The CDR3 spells CASSLIPSHQYNEQFF. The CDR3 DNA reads TGTGCCAGCAGCTTAATTCCCTCTCATCAGTATAATGAGCAGTTCTTC.